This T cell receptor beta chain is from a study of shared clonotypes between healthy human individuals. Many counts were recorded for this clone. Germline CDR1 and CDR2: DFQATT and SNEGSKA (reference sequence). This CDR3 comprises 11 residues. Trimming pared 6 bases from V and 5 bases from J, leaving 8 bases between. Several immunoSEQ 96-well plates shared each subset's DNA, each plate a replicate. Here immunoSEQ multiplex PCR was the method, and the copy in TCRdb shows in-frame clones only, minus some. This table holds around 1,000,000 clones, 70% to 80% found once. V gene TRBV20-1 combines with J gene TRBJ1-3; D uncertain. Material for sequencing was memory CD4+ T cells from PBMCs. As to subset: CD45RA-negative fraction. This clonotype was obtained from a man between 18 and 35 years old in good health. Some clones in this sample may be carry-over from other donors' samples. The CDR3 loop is CSALDRNTIYF. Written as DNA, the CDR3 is TGCAGTGCCCTTGACAGAAACACCATATATTTT.